Included here is one T cell receptor (beta chain) sequence, with context. Its target is not known. The record originates from a study of beta chain features in type 1 diabetes. Study-wide results and caveats: The study notes PCR might favor shorter templates equally in patients and controls. TCRB CDR3s from Type 1 diabetes patients were moderately but significantly shorter in all four CD4+ subsets.

Isolation of CD4+ naive, central memory, regulatory and stem cell-like memory cells was achieved by sorting via CD45RO/CCR7/CD25/CD127/CD95/CD27. Each sorted fraction was over 95% pure. V shed 0 bases and J 9 bases; nucleotides not matched to a gene: 2. From germline, CDR1 is LGHNA and CDR2 YNFKEQ. The CDR3 spans 14 residues. The whole isolated RNA underwent reverse transcription, so sequencing captured expressed TCRB transcripts. Using immunoSEQ multiplex PCR, the repertoire was profiled, and TCRdb retains in-frame clones only, with some absent. The profile covers 310,000 or so clones, with approximately 8.2% appearing a single time and 0.44% taken by the ten largest.

This sequence was found in a woman younger than 30 in good health. The chain carries TRBV4-2 and TRBJ1-6, with TRBD1 matching 7 bases. The sequenced sample consisted of central memory CD4+ T cells from blood. The CDR3 sequence is CASSQEGQPSPLHF. CDR3 coding DNA: TGTGCCAGCAGCCAAGAGGGACAGCCTTCACCCCTCCACTTT.